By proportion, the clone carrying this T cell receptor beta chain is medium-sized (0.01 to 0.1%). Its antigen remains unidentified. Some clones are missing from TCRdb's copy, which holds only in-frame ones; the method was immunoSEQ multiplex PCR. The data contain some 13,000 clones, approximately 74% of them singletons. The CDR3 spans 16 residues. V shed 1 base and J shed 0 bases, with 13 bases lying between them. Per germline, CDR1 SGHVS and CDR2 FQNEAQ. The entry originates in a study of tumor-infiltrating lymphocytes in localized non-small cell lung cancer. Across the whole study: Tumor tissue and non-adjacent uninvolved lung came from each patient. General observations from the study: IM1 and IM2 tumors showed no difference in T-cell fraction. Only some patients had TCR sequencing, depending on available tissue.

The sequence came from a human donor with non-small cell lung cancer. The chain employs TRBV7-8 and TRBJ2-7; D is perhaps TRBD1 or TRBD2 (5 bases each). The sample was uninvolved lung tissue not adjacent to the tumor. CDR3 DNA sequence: TGTGCCAGCAGCTTAGAAGAGCCGGGGACCTCCTACGAGCAGTACTTC. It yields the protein CASSLEEPGTSYEQYF.